This T cell receptor beta chain was found in a study of blood T cell repertoires in COVID-19. Repertoires were generated with immunoSEQ multiplex PCR, while TCRdb's copy carries only in-frame clones and drops some. This table holds about 230,000 clones, over 65% found once. The V gene lost 4 bases and the J gene lost 5 bases, with 15 bases spanning the gap. Germline assignment: CDR1 LGHDT and CDR2 YNNKEL (reference sequence). CDR3 size: 14 residues. The source of this sequence is a woman in her 70s with active or convalescent COVID-19. The chain is built from TRBV3-1 (or the pseudogene TRBV3-2) and TRBJ2-7; maybe TRBD1 (6 bases). Material for sequencing was peripheral blood. The CDR3 bases are TGTGCCAGCAGCCGTCCCGACAGGTTCGACGAGCAGTACTTC. Amino acid sequence: CASSRPDRFDEQYF.